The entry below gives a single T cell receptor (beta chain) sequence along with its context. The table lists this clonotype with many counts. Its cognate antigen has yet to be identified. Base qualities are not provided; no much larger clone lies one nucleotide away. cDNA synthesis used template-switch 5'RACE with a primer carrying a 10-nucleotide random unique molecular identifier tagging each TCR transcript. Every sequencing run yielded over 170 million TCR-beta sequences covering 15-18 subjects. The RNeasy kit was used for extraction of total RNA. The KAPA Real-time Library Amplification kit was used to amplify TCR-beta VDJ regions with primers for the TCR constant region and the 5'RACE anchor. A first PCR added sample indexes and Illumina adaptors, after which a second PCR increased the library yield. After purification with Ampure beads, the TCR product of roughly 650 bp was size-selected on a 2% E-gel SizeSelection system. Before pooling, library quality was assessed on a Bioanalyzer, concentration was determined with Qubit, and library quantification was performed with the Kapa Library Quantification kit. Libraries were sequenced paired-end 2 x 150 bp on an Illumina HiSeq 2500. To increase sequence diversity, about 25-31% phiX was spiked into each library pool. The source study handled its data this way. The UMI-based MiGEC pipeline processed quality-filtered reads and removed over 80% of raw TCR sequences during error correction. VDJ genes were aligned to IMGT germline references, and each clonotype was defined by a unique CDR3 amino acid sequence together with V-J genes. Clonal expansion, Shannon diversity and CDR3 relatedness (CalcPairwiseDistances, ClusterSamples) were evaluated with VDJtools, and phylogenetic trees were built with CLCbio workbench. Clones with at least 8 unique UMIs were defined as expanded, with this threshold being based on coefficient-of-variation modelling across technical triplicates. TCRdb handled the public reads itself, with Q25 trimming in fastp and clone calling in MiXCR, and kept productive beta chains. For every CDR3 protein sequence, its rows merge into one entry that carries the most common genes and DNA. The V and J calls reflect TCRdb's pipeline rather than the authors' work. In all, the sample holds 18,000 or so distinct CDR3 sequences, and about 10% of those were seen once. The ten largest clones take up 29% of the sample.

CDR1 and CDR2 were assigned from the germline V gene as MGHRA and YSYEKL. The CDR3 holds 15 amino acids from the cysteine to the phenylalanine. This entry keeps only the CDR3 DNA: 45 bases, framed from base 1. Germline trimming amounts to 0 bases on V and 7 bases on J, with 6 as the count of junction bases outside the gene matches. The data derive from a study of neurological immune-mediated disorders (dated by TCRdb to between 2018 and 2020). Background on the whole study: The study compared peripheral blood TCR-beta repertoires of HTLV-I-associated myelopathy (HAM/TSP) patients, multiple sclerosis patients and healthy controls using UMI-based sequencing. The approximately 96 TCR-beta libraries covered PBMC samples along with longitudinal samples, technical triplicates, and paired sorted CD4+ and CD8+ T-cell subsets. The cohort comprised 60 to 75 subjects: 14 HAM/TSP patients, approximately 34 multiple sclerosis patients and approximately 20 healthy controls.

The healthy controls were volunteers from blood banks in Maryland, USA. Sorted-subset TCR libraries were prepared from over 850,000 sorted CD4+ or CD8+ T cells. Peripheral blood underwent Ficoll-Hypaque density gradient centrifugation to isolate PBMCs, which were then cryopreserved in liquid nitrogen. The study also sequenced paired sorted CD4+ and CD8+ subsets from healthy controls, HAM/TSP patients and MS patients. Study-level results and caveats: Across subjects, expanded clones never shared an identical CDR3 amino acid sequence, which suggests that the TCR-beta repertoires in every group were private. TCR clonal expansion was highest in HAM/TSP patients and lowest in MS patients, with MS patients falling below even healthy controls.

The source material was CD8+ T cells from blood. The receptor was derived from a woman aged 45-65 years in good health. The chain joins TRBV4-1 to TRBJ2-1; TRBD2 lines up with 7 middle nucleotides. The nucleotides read TGCGCCAGCAGCCAAGAGTGGGCGGGGGTTAATGAGCAGTTCTTC. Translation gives CASSQEWAGVNEQFF.